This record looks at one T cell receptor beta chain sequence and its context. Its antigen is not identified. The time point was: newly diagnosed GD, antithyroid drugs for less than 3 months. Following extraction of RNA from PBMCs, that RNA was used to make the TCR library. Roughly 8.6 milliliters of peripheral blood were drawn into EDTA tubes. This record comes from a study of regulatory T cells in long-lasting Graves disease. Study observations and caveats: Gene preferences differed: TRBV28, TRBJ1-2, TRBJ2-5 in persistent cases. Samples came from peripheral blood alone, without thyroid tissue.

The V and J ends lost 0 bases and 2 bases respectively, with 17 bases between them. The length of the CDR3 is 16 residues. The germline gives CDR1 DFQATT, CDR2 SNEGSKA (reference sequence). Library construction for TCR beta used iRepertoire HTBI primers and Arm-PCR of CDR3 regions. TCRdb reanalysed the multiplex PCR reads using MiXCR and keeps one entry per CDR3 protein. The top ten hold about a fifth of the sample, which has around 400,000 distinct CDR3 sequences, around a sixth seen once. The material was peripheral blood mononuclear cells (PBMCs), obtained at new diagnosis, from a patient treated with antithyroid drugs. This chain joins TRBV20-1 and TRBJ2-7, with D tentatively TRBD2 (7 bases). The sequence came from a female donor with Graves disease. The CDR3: CSARDMRAGAPYEQYF. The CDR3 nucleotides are TGCAGTGCTAGAGATATGAGGGCGGGGGCGCCCTACGAGCAGTACTTC.